What follows are 30 T cell receptor beta chains derived from one specimen sequenced in a study of Graves' ophthalmopathy and Graves' hyperthyroidism. RNA transcripts yielded amplified TCR beta CDR3 regions. HTBI primers served in a first-round RT-PCR, which a second-round multiplex PCR followed. TCRdb ran MiXCR on the multiplex PCR reads and lists one entry per CDR3 protein. This sample carries approximately 700,000 distinct CDR3 sequences, roughly 40% of them seen once, and the ten largest clones take 44%. Sequenced input: peripheral blood. These receptors all stem from an adult man with Graves' ophthalmopathy.

This sequence joins TRBV7-9 and TRBJ1-4, with D possibly matching TRBD1 (5 bases). V lost 5 bases and J 15 bases, leaving 10 bases between the germline ends. CDR1 and CDR2 from the germline V gene are SEHNR and FQNEAQ (reference sequence). The CDR3 length is 10 residues. The CDR3 DNA is TGTGCCAGCAGCCCAACAGGATTGTTTTTT. Translated, it gives CASSPTGLFF.

On this clonotype: The junction departs from germline at one end; a sequencing error may be responsible. The chain combines TRBV6-1 with TRBJ2-5, with D perhaps TRBD1 (5 bases). CDR1 is MNHNS and CDR2 is SASEGT in the germline V gene. The CDR3 loop spans 13 amino acids. The CDR3 is CASLSTEQETQCF. The CDR3 DNA follows: TGTGCCAGTCTATCGACAGAACAAGAGACCCAGTGCTTC.

CDR3 protein: CSAREREYQPQHF. DNA of the CDR3: TGCAGTGCTCGGGAGCGGGAGTATCAGCCCCAGCATTTT. This chain joins TRBV20-1 and TRBJ1-5; no clear D. CDR1 and CDR2 (germline): DFQATT, SNEGSKA (reference sequence). This CDR3 region has 13 residues. V lost 5 bases and J lost 5, with 13 bases in between.

The chain carries TRBV29-1 and TRBJ2-7, with 8 bases identical to TRBD1. Germline trimming cut 8 bases from V and 5 bases from J; bases unmatched to any gene: 11. Looked up from germline, CDR1 is SQVTM and CDR2 is ANQGSEA. This CDR3 comprises 13 residues. The CDR3 DNA reads TGCAGCTTAGATGGACAGGGTACCAACGAGCAGTACTTC. Translating it yields CSLDGQGTNEQYF.

The rearrangement joins TRBV4-2 to TRBJ2-6; the D is unclear. Germline CDR1 LGHNA, CDR2 YNFKEQ. The CDR3 contains 16 residues. The ends were cut back, 1 base at V and 0 bases at J, with 7 bases in the middle. The CDR3 reads CASSQGRASGANVLTF. CDR3 DNA: TGTGCCAGCAGCCAAGGTCGGGCCTCTGGGGCCAACGTCCTGACTTTC.

The chain uses TRBV9 and TRBJ2-6; the D is unclear. Germline CDR1 reads SGDLS; CDR2 reads YYNGEE. V was trimmed by 3 bases and J by 4 bases, leaving 14 bases between them. The CDR3 runs 16 residues. CDR3 DNA: TGTGCCAGCAGCGGCAGACTGGGGTCCGGGGCCAACGTCCTGACTTTC. It yields the protein CASSGRLGSGANVLTF.

Remarks on this clonotype: Being one base from a much bigger clone, this may be a read error. The chain uses TRBV10-3 and TRBJ2-7; D ambiguous. Per the germline V gene, CDR1 is ENHRY and CDR2 is SYGVKD. Trimming removed 0 bases from V and 6 bases from J, with 9 bases in between. The CDR3 has 13 residues. As DNA, the CDR3 is TGTGCCATCAGTGAGTCGAGAGAAGGCGAGCAGTACTTC. This translates into CAISESREGEQYF.

This clonotype showed up just a few times. This chain uses TRBV9 with TRBJ1-5, with D possibly matching TRBD1 (5 bases). Trimming removed 0 bases from V and 6 bases from J, with 7 bases in between. Germline V gene lookup returns CDR1 SGDLS and CDR2 YYNGEE. The CDR3 totals 13 residues. The CDR3 DNA reads as TGTGCCAGCAGCGTAGAGGGGTCTCAGCCCCAGCATTTT. Its protein product is CASSVEGSQPQHF.

Of note for this clonotype: Germline is not matched at one junction end, which may reflect a read error. This chain uses TRBV10-3 with TRBJ1-3, with no clear D. The CDR3 extends over 13 amino acids. Germline loops: CDR1 ENHRY, CDR2 SYGVKD. This CDR3 is CAISGTPGNTVYF. CDR3 DNA: TGTGCCATCAGTGGGACCCCTGGAAACACCGTATATTTT.

The chain has TRBV19 and TRBJ2-2; TRBD2 matches 13 bases. J lost 0 bases, V lost 4 bases, and 5 bases had no gene match. The CDR3 length is 18 residues. The germline V gene has CDR1 LNHDA and CDR2 SQIVND (reference sequence). CDR3 loop: CASSTGLAGVSNTGELFF. Written as DNA, the CDR3 is TGTGCCAGTAGTACCGGACTAGCGGGAGTATCGAACACCGGGGAGCTGTTTTTT. The full variable domain, in which reference TRBV19 and TRBJ2-2 provide the parts outside the CDR3, is DGGITQSPKYLFRKEGQNVTLSCEQNLNHDAMYWYRQDPGQGLRLIYYSQIVNDFQKGDIAEGYSVSREKKESFPLTVTSAQKNPTAFYLCASSTGLAGVSNTGELFFGEGSRLTVL.

This clonotype was detected only a few times. One end of the junction varies from germline; a read error may be responsible. V gene TRBV10-2 combines with J gene TRBJ2-2; TRBD1 agrees at 7 bases. CDR1 is WSHSY, CDR2 SAAADI, per germline. The CDR3 is made up of 16 amino acids. The CDR3 coding sequence is TGTGCCAGCAGTAGTTGGCCGGGACAGACCACCGGGGAGCTGTTTTTT. Its translation: CASSSWPGQTTGELFF.

This clonotype was seen many times. The chain uses TRBV10-3 and TRBJ1-3; D not resolved. The CDR3 consists of 15 residues. The germline V gene encodes CDR1 ENHRY and CDR2 SYGVKD. The V end was cut by 4 bases, the J end by 0 bases, with 10 bases between. CDR3: CAISGAEDSGNTIYF. The CDR3 DNA sequence: TGTGCCATCAGTGGGGCAGAAGACTCTGGAAACACCATATATTTT.

The chain links TRBV19 to TRBJ1-6; D is ambiguous. Germline loops: CDR1 LNHDA, CDR2 SQIVND (reference sequence). V shed 5 bases and J shed 0 bases, with 8 bases lying between them. The CDR3 extends over 15 amino acids. The CDR3 protein is CASSDDGSYNSPLHF. In nucleotides, the CDR3 is TGTGCCAGTAGTGATGACGGCTCCTATAATTCACCCCTCCACTTT.

This clonotype was observed at least ten times. V usage is TRBV7-8 and J usage is TRBJ1-5; D gene uncertain. The CDR3 runs to 15 residues. Trimming removed 1 base from V and 3 bases from J, with 10 bases in between. The germline CDR1 and CDR2 sequences are SGHVS and FQNEAQ. CDR3 bases: TGTGCCAGCAGCTTAGTCCCAGGCTCCAATCAGCCCCAGCATTTT. Translation: CASSLVPGSNQPQHF.

V is TRBV9 and J is TRBJ1-4; D gene uncertain. V dropped 4 bases and J dropped 1 base, with 14 bases sitting between them. Germline CDR1 SGDLS, CDR2 YYNGEE. The CDR3 spans 16 residues. CDR3 coding DNA: TGTGCCAGCAGCCAAGATGGCCGGATAACTAATGAAAAACTGTTTTTT. Protein sequence: CASSQDGRITNEKLFF.

The rearrangement uses TRBV20-1 and TRBJ2-7; TRBD2 aligns across 16 bases. The V gene end was trimmed by 6 bases and the J gene end by 7 bases; junction bases not matched to a gene: 6. CDR3 length: 14 residues. Germline CDR1 and CDR2: DFQATT and SNEGSKA (reference sequence). The CDR3 here is CSAGTSGRGREQYF. The DNA of the CDR3 is TGCAGTGCAGGGACTAGCGGGAGGGGTAGGGAGCAGTACTTC.

The chain recombines TRBV19 with TRBJ1-1; 11 bases fit TRBD1. The V gene end was trimmed by 5 bases and the J gene end by 3 bases; junction bases not matched to a gene: 8. This CDR3 spans 16 amino acids. Germline values: CDR1 LNHDA, CDR2 SQIVND (reference sequence). CDR3 nucleotides: TGTGCCAGTAGTTCCGGACAGGGGGCAATGCACACTGAAGCTTTCTTT. This gives the protein CASSSGQGAMHTEAFF. The whole variable domain, remainder taken from reference TRBV19 and TRBJ1-1, is DGGITQSPKYLFRKEGQNVTLSCEQNLNHDAMYWYRQDPGQGLRLIYYSQIVNDFQKGDIAEGYSVSREKKESFPLTVTSAQKNPTAFYLCASSSGQGAMHTEAFFGQGTRLTVV.

This clonotype has just a few counts. The genes are TRBV20-1 and TRBJ2-7; the D gene is possibly TRBD1 (6 bases). Deletions cut 6 bases from V and 13 bases from J, with 25 bases between. Germline V CDR1 and CDR2: DFQATT, SNEGSKA (reference sequence). This CDR3 comprises 13 residues. CDR3 DNA sequence: TGCAGTGCGCTGAGGGGGACGTCCCTGGGACAATACTTC. Amino acid sequence: CSALRGTSLGQYF.

On this clonotype itself: A read error may produce the germline difference seen at one junction end. The CDR3 here is CASSRSGQGSPLHF. Written as DNA, the CDR3 is TGCGCCAGCAGCAGATCAGGGCAGGGCTCACCCCTCCACTTC. The V and J genes are TRBV10-2 and TRBJ2-7, with D perhaps TRBD1 (5 bases). Germline V gene lookup returns CDR1 WSHSY and CDR2 SAAADI. This CDR3 region has 14 residues.

This clonotype was found many times. This chain connects TRBV7-9 to TRBJ2-5; TRBD2 agrees at 7 bases. The length of the CDR3 is 13 residues. Germline loops: CDR1 SEHNR, CDR2 FQNEAQ (reference sequence). The junction had 3 bases not matched to a gene; V was cut back by 3 bases and J by 5 bases. The CDR3 protein is CASSLSGAETQYF. The CDR3 DNA sequence: TGTGCCAGCAGCTTGAGCGGGGCGGAGACCCAGTACTTC.

This clonotype was seen repeatedly, ten times or more. The genes are TRBV15 and TRBJ1-4; no clear D gene. This CDR3 has 14 residues. In germline, CDR1 is LNHNV, CDR2 YYDKDF (reference sequence). V dropped 6 bases and J dropped 0 bases, with 8 bases sitting between them. The CDR3 DNA follows: TGTGCCACCAGTCTCAGGCCAACTAATGAAAAACTGTTTTTT. Its protein is CATSLRPTNEKLFF.

Turning to this clonotype: This may be a read error: a much more frequent sequence differs by one nucleotide. V is TRBV2 and J is TRBJ1-3; no clear D. This CDR3 has 15 amino acids. Per germline, CDR1 SNHLY and CDR2 FYNNEI. V lost 6 bases to trimming and J lost 0 bases, with 12 bases between them. This chain's CDR3 is CASRETTVSGNTIYF. In DNA form, the CDR3 reads TGTGCCAGCAGGGAAACTACGGTCTCTGGAAACACCATATATTTT.

This clonotype showed up just once. J is TRBJ1-2 and V is TRBV25-1, with D hard to call. Looked up from germline, CDR1 is MGHDK and CDR2 is SYGVNS. This CDR3 is built from 11 residues. The germline V and J ends were trimmed by 4 bases and 6 bases, with 6 bases remaining between them. DNA for the CDR3: TGTGCCAGCAGTGCAGGCCATGGCTACACCTTC. Its protein product is CASSAGHGYTF.

This clonotype was detected ten times or more. This chain connects TRBV29-1 to TRBJ1-5, with D uncertain. The germline V gene encodes CDR1 SQVTM and CDR2 ANQGSEA. Trimming left V 4 bases short and J 4 bases short, with 11 bases between. CDR3 size: 13 residues. The CDR3 nucleotides are TGCAGCGTTGTTGGCGAGAAGAATCAGCCCCAGCATTTT. This encodes CSVVGEKNQPQHF.

A note on this clonotype: A junction boundary mismatches the germline segment, possibly from a read error. The CDR3 loop reads CAVRPRYSEANVLTF. The DNA of the CDR3 is TGTGCCGTCAGGCCGAGGTACTCTGAGGCCAACGTCCTGACTTTC. The gene calls are TRBV7-9 and TRBJ2-6; unclear D gene. This CDR3 has 15 amino acids. Germline V gene sequence: CDR1 SEHNR, CDR2 FQNEAQ (reference sequence).

The CDR3: CASSQTGRLTDTQYF. The DNA of the CDR3 is TGTGCCAGCAGCCAGACAGGGCGACTCACAGATACGCAGTATTTT. V and J are TRBV7-6 and TRBJ2-3, with TRBD1 matching over 7 bases. There are 15 residues in the CDR3. In germline, CDR1 is SGHVS, CDR2 FNYEAQ. The J segment lost 2 bases and the V segment lost 5 bases, leaving 7 bases of the junction unmatched. Based on the CDR3 plus reference TRBV7-6 and TRBJ2-3, the full variable domain is GAGVSQSPRYKVTKRGQDVALRCDPISGHVSLYWYRQALGQGPEFLTYFNYEAQQDKSGLPNDRFSAERPEGSISTLTIQRTEQRDSAMYRCASSQTGRLTDTQYFGPGTRLTVL.

The genes are TRBV7-2 and TRBJ2-7; the D gene could be TRBD1 or TRBD2 (5 bases each). Trimming took off 5 bases at V and 7 bases at J, with 21 bases between the two ends. From germline, CDR1 is SGHTA and CDR2 FQGNSA. The CDR3 is made up of 15 amino acids. CDR3: CASSQGSAGPREQYF. CDR3 nucleotide sequence: TGTGCCAGCAGCCAAGGGAGTGCAGGGCCTCGGGAGCAGTACTTC.

The rearrangement links TRBV15 to TRBJ1-6; 8 bases fit TRBD1. The trim removed 11 bases at V and 8 bases at J, leaving 11 bases unmatched. Germline V CDR1 and CDR2: LNHNV, YYDKDF (reference sequence). This CDR3 is built from 14 residues. The CDR3 protein is CAGSLMTGDSPLHF. CDR3 sequence (DNA): TGTGCCGGCAGCTTAATGACAGGGGATTCACCCCTCCACTTT.

The sample holds a few counts of this clonotype. CDR3 bases: TGCGCCAGCAGCTCAGGACAGGCGAAAGAGACCCAGTACTTC. This codes for CASSSGQAKETQYF. The rearrangement links TRBV5-1 to TRBJ2-5; TRBD1 aligns across 7 bases. V lost 3 bases to trimming and J lost 3 bases; unmatched junction nucleotides: 5. The length of the CDR3 is 14 residues. The germline gives CDR1 SGHRS, CDR2 YFSETQ.

CDR3 in amino acids: CASSSGTGGDQPQHF. For the CDR3, the DNA is TGTGCCAGCAGCTCCGGGACAGGGGGCGACCAGCCCCAGCATTTT. J is TRBJ1-5 and V is TRBV9, with 12 positions matching TRBD1. The CDR3 is 15 residues long. The ends lost 4 bases at V and 7 bases at J; junction bases unmatched: 6. Germline CDR1 is SGDLS and CDR2 is YYNGEE. Full variable domain (remainder filled in from reference TRBV9 and TRBJ1-5): DSGVTQTPKHLITATGQRVTLRCSPRSGDLSVYWYQQSLDQGLQFLIQYYNGEERAKGNILERFSAQQFPDLHSELNLSSLELGDSALYFCASSSGTGGDQPQHFGDGTRLSIL.